This TCR beta chain emerged from a study of shared T cell receptors in the human thymus. Profiling relied on immunoSEQ multiplex PCR, and the TCRdb table lists in-frame clones only, not all of them. The sample lists about 380,000 clones, over 90% occurring once. There are 11 residues in the CDR3. CDR1 and CDR2 from the germline V gene are MNHNS and SASEGT. J lost 6 bases, V lost 8 bases, and 1 base had no gene match. V usage is TRBV6-1 and J usage is TRBJ2-3; 8 bases match TRBD1. The sequencing input was thymocytes. The sequence was obtained from a human donor. The CDR3 is CASRTGDTQYF. The CDR3 bases are TGTGCCAGCCGGACAGGGGATACGCAGTATTTT.